Listed here is a single TCR beta chain. Its antigen specificity is not known. No much larger clone exists at a distance of one base, and base qualities are not known. TCR beta repertoires were profiled from peripheral blood of some 13 young patients with multiple sclerosis to demonstrate the VDJtools post-analysis software. The patients with multiple sclerosis were children and adolescents between 6 and 15 years of age. The data are from a study of post-analysis software for immune sequencing data (dated by TCRdb to 2014 to 2015). For context, the study as a whole: Recorded disease courses included relapsing-remitting, secondary progressive and progressive-relapsing multiple sclerosis, with some patients lacking subtype annotation. Patient repertoires were compared against 11 previously published healthy control repertoires from donors aged about 6 to 27 years. A subset of samples was prepared in parallel using single-end sample barcoding, then pooled and co-amplified after Illumina adapter ligation.

Libraries came from PCR. The run used an Illumina HiSeq 2500. To reduce PCR and sequencing biases, unique molecular identifiers were incorporated into the TCR beta cDNA libraries. Per 1 to 10 million input T cells, roughly 500,000 cDNA molecules were obtained, such that each molecule approximated one T cell. Patient libraries were prepared and sequenced with the same protocol used for the earlier healthy control dataset. Within a given batch, samples were prepared together, multiplexed and sequenced on the same HiSeq lane. The published analysis was carried out like this. Raw barcoded reads were processed with MIGEC, and single-read molecular identifier groups were discarded before consensus assembly and CDR3 extraction. Clonotype tables were post-analysed with VDJtools, normalizing diversity by down-sampling all datasets to the smallest sample size. Repertoire overlap clustering matched CDR3 amino acid but not nucleotide sequences to correct batch-related cross-sample contamination. The raw public reads went through TCRdb reprocessing: fastp at Q25, MiXCR clone calling, in-frame beta chains kept. Under each unique CDR3 protein, matching rows form one entry showing the most common genes and DNA. These V and J calls rely on TCRdb rather than the paper's analysis. Here the sample has hundreds of thousands of distinct CDR3 sequences; just under 30% occur a single time. Roughly 0.54% of the sample lies in the top ten.

Points the paper makes about the study in general: Significantly higher frequencies in patients than in controls were found for roughly 5 TRBV segments, including TRBV5-6, TRBV5-1 and TRBV20-1. Compared with controls, multiple sclerosis patients had significantly lower normalized Chao1 diversity, a finding suggesting substantial peripheral T-cell clonal expansion. The control group was slightly older than the multiple sclerosis patient group. Strong co-clustering of samples prepared in the same batch was shown by direct clustering with F measure, prompting a batch-effect correction.

The CDR3 numbers 15 residues from cysteine through phenylalanine. Only CDR3 DNA remains: 45 bases, in frame from the first base. Per the germline V gene (reference sequence), SEHNR is the CDR1 and FQNEAQ is the CDR2. V is cut back by 5 bases and J by 0 bases, with 7 bases in the junction unmatched. Sequenced: blood. The sequence was collected from a girl aged 10 to 17 with multiple sclerosis. Rearrangement joined TRBV7-9 to TRBJ2-7; TRBD2 aligns with 7 central bases. The sequence in DNA is TGTGCCAGCAGCGGCGGGAGTCTAAGCTCCTACGAGCAGTACTTC. Its protein reads: CASSGGSLSSYEQYF.